A single sample is the source of the 13 T cell receptor beta chains below, sequenced in a study of blood T cell repertoires in COVID-19. Profiled with immunoSEQ multiplex PCR; TCRdb holds only in-frame clones, not every one. Here the sample spans over 250,000 clones, 87% being singletons. The sample comprised PBMCs or T cells enriched from blood (not recorded which). The receptors originated from a woman in her late teens or twenties who had recovered from COVID-19.

The chain recombines TRBV18 with TRBJ2-2, with a weak D call TRBD2 (5 bases). Germline V lookup: CDR1 KGHSH, CDR2 LQKENI. V dropped 6 bases and J dropped 4 bases, with 12 bases sitting between them. The CDR3 contains 14 residues. The CDR3, as DNA: TGTGCCAGCTCCCGCGGGCCGAGCACCGGGGAGCTGTTTTTT. Protein: CASSRGPSTGELFF.

The chain couples TRBV9 to TRBJ2-3, with 11 bases that match TRBD2. V lost 4 bases and J lost 6; bases outside the gene matches: 7. This CDR3 has 15 residues. Germline CDR1 SGDLS, CDR2 YYNGEE. CDR3 coding DNA: TGTGCCAGCAGCCCCCTAGCGGGGGGCGGGGATACGCAGTATTTT. It codes for CASSPLAGGGDTQYF. Based on the CDR3 plus reference TRBV9 and TRBJ2-3, the full variable domain is DSGVTQTPKHLITATGQRVTLRCSPRSGDLSVYWYQQSLDQGLQFLIQYYNGEERAKGNILERFSAQQFPDLHSELNLSSLELGDSALYFCASSPLAGGGDTQYFGPGTRLTVL.

The V call is TRBV5-1, the J call TRBJ2-3, with TRBD2 matching 7 bases. Germline V gene sequence: CDR1 SGHRS, CDR2 YFSETQ. With 8 bases clipped from V and 1 base from J, the junction kept 10 bases outside the gene matches. This CDR3 spans 15 amino acids. In DNA form, the CDR3 reads TGCGCCAGTCGGGATGTGGCGGGAGGCACAGATACGCAGTATTTT. Encoded protein: CASRDVAGGTDTQYF.

The chain joins TRBV7-3 to TRBJ2-1, with a weak D call TRBD2 (5 bases). This CDR3 has 22 residues. Germline loops: CDR1 SGHTA, CDR2 FQGTGA. Trimming removed 1 base from V and 0 bases from J, with 28 bases in between. The CDR3 loop reads CASSLRAPRRASSPSSYNEQFF. CDR3 coding DNA: TGTGCCAGCAGCTTAAGGGCCCCCCGTCGTGCGTCTAGCCCGAGCTCCTACAATGAGCAGTTCTTC.

Note on this clone: Distinct nucleotide sequences in the sample also encode this CDR3. The genes are TRBV9 and TRBJ2-7, with 10 bases fitting TRBD2. The CDR3 has 15 residues. V lost 0 bases, J lost 2 bases, and 2 bases stayed unmatched. CDR1 and CDR2 from the germline V gene are SGDLS and YYNGEE. The CDR3: CASSVGLAGAYEQYF. For the CDR3, the DNA is TGTGCCAGCAGCGTAGGGCTAGCGGGAGCCTACGAGCAGTACTTC. The whole variable domain, filled in from reference TRBV9 and TRBJ2-7, reads DSGVTQTPKHLITATGQRVTLRCSPRSGDLSVYWYQQSLDQGLQFLIQYYNGEERAKGNILERFSAQQFPDLHSELNLSSLELGDSALYFCASSVGLAGAYEQYFGPGTRLTVT.

The chain employs TRBV5-1 and TRBJ2-1, with a tentative D call TRBD2 (6 bases). Looked up from germline, CDR1 is SGHRS and CDR2 is YFSETQ. CDR3 size: 16 residues. Trimming stripped 4 bases from V and 1 base from J, with 15 bases between. The CDR3 DNA sequence: TGCGCCAGCAGCCTAGGGTGGGGGAGGTCCTACAATGAGCAGTTCTTC. Translation gives CASSLGWGRSYNEQFF.

In nucleotides, the CDR3 is TGTGCCAGCAGCTTGGGTTGGGCAGGGGCAGAGCCCCAGCATTTT. It translates to CASSLGWAGAEPQHF. This rearrangement joins TRBV5-6 to TRBJ1-5; tentatively, D is TRBD1 (6 bases). The CDR3 extends over 15 amino acids. The germline CDR1 and CDR2 sequences are SGHDT and YYEEEE. V lost 0 bases and J lost 8, with 15 bases in between.

V gene TRBV28 combines with J gene TRBJ2-3; 9 positions match TRBD2. CDR1 is MDHEN and CDR2 is SYDVKM in the germline V gene. With V trimmed by 6 bases and J by 7 bases, 5 bases remained unmatched. The CDR3 consists of 13 residues. The CDR3 region has the DNA TGTGCCAGCAGAGAGAGCGGGAGGAATACGCAGTATTTT. Its protein product is CASRESGRNTQYF.

In its sample, this clone was seen once. The chain has TRBV4-3 and TRBJ2-7; D call uncertain. V was clipped by 0 bases and J by 6 bases, with 15 bases between them. The CDR3 is 15 amino acids. Germline V gene lookup returns CDR1 LGHNA and CDR2 YSLEER. This chain's CDR3 is CASSQDISRRGEQYF. CDR3 sequence (DNA): TGCGCCAGCAGCCAAGATATAAGCCGGAGAGGCGAGCAGTACTTC.

V usage is TRBV9 and J usage is TRBJ1-3; TRBD1 is a possible D gene (6 bases). The CDR3 has 15 residues. V lost 0 bases and J 4 bases, leaving 11 bases between the germline ends. Germline values: CDR1 SGDLS, CDR2 YYNGEE. The CDR3 spells CASSVAQGSGNTIYF. The CDR3 bases are TGTGCCAGCAGCGTAGCCCAGGGGTCAGGAAACACCATATATTTT.

The gene calls are TRBV27 and TRBJ1-3; the D gene is possibly TRBD1 (6 bases). Germline CDR1 is MNHEY and CDR2 is SMNVEV (reference sequence). The ends were cut back, 6 bases at V and 0 bases at J, with 9 bases in the middle. This CDR3 is built from 14 residues. The CDR3 loop is CASRGQASGNTIYF. The DNA of the CDR3 is TGTGCCAGCAGGGGACAAGCCTCTGGAAACACCATATATTTT.

The chain joins TRBV6-5 to TRBJ1-6; D is unclear. The CDR3 is made up of 13 amino acids. Germline V gives CDR1 MNHEY, CDR2 SVGAGI. Trimming left V 7 bases short and J 14 bases short, with 18 bases between. The CDR3 region is CASTEGASLALHF. CDR3 DNA: TGTGCCAGCACCGAGGGAGCCAGTTTGGCCCTCCACTTT.

This clone was counted once. This chain uses TRBV2 with TRBJ2-2, with TRBD1 as a possible D gene (6 bases). Trimming cost V 7 bases and J 5 bases, with 20 bases left between them. CDR1 is SNHLY, CDR2 FYNNEI, per germline. This CDR3 comprises 16 residues. CDR3 nucleotides: TGTGCCAGCACTTCGGACAGCCCTGAAGGGACCGGGGAGCTGTTTTTT. It is translated as CASTSDSPEGTGELFF.